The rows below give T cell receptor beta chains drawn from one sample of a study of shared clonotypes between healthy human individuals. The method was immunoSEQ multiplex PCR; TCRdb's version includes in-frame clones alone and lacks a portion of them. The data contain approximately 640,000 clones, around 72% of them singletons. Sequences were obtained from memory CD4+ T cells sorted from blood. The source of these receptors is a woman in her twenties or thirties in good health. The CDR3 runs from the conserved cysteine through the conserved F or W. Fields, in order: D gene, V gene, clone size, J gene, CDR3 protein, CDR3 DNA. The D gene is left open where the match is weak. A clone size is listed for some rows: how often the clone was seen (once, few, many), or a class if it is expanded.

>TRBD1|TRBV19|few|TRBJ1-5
CASLDRAGQPQHF
TGTGCCAGCCTCGACAGGGCCGGTCAGCCCCAGCATTTT
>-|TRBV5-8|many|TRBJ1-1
CASRKTVFTEAFF
TGTGCCAGCAGAAAGACAGTTTTCACTGAAGCTTTCTTT
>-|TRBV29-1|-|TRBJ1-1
CSVERETEAFF
TGCAGCGTTGAACGGGAGACTGAAGCTTTCTTT
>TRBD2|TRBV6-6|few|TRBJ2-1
CASGRAAYNEQFF
TGTGCCAGCGGGAGGGCCGCTTACAATGAGCAGTTCTTC
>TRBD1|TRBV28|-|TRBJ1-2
CASSLPLTGTGRGYWGYTF
TGTGCCAGCAGCCTCCCTCTCACCGGGACAGGGAGAGGGTACTGGGGCTACACCTTC
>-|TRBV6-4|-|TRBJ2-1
CASSDSYPSYNEQFF
TGTGCCAGCAGTGACTCGTATCCCTCCTACAATGAGCAGTTCTTC
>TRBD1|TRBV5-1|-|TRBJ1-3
CASSRTGDGNTIYF
TGCGCCAGCAGCCGAACAGGGGACGGAAACACCATATATTTT
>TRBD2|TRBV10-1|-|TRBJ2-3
CASSFSGSRSDTQYF
TGCGCCAGCAGCTTTAGCGGGAGCAGGTCAGATACGCAGTATTTT
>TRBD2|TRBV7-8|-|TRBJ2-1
CASSLREATNEQFF
TGTGCCAGCAGCCTGCGGGAGGCTACCAATGAGCAGTTCTTC
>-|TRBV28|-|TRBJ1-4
CASGVPTNEKLFF
TGTGCCAGCGGGGTTCCAACTAATGAAAAACTGTTTTTT
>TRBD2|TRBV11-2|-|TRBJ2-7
CASSSARGAKQYF
TGTGCCAGCAGCTCCGCGCGGGGGGCGAAACAGTACTTC
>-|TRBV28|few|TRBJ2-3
CASSLTTDTQYF
TGTGCCAGCAGTTTGACCACAGATACGCAGTATTTT
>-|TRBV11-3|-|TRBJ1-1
CASSFQGNTEAFF
TGTGCCAGCAGCTTTCAGGGGAACACTGAAGCTTTCTTT
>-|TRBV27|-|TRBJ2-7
CASSARGGYYEQYF
TGTGCCAGCAGTGCCAGGGGGGGGTACTACGAGCAGTACTTC
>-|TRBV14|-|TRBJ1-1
CASSQGRRNTEAFF
TGTGCCAGCAGCCAAGGCCGGCGTAACACTGAAGCTTTCTTT
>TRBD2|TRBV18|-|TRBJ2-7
CASSQLAGVYEQYF
TGTGCCAGCTCACAACTAGCGGGGGTTTACGAGCAGTACTTC
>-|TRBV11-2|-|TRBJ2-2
CASSPSWSGELFF
TGTGCCAGCAGCCCAAGCTGGTCCGGGGAGCTGTTTTTT
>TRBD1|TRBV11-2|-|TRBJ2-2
CATVNRGSNTGELFF
TGTGCCACCGTAAACAGGGGGTCGAACACCGGGGAGCTGTTTTTT
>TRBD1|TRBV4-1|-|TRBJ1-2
CASSQDDRGRRYGYTF
TGCGCCAGCAGCCAAGACGACAGGGGGCGCAGGTATGGCTACACCTTC
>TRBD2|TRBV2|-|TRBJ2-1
CASKRLAGVNEQFF
TGTGCCAGCAAACGACTAGCGGGAGTCAATGAGCAGTTCTTC
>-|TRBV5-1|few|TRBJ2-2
CASRGDSAGELFF
TGCGCCAGCAGGGGGGACTCCGCCGGGGAGCTGTTTTTT
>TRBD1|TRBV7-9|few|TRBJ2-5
CASSLGTGAPQETQYF
TGTGCCAGCAGCTTAGGGACAGGGGCCCCCCAAGAGACCCAGTACTTC
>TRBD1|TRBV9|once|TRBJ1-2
CASSGRDRGSYGYTF
TGTGCCAGCAGCGGCCGGGACAGGGGGTCTTATGGCTACACCTTC
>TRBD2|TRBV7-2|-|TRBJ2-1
CASSSEGLAGTGEQFF
TGTGCCAGCAGCTCTGAGGGACTAGCGGGAACCGGTGAGCAGTTCTTC
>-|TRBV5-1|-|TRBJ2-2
CASSLAFGVAGELFF
TGCGCCAGCAGCTTGGCATTCGGGGTGGCCGGGGAGCTGTTTTTT
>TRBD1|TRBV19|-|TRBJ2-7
CASSRQQGASSYEQYF
TGTGCCAGTAGTAGACAACAGGGGGCTAGCTCCTACGAGCAGTACTTC
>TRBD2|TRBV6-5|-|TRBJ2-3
CASTPTGTSNTQYF
TGTGCCAGCACTCCGACCGGGACTAGCAATACGCAGTATTTT
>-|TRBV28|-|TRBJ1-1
CASSLPRESMNTEAFF
TGTGCCAGCAGTTTACCCAGGGAGAGCATGAACACTGAAGCTTTCTTT
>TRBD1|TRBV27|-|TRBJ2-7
CASSPGTGVRYEQYF
TGTGCCAGCAGTCCCGGGACAGGGGTACGGTACGAGCAGTACTTC
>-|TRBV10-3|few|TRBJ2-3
CAISEREQADTQYF
TGTGCCATCAGTGAGCGGGAGCAGGCAGATACGCAGTATTTT
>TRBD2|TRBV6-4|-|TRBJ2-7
CAAMDEGRGGLAGYEQYF
TGTGCCGCCATGGACGAGGGAAGGGGGGGACTAGCGGGATACGAGCAGTACTTC
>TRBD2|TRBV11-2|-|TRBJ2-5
CASSWGLAGFQETQYF
TGTGCCAGCAGCTGGGGACTAGCGGGATTCCAAGAGACCCAGTACTTC
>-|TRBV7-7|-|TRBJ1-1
CASSRDTNTEAFF
TGTGCCAGCAGCCGCGACACGAACACTGAAGCTTTCTTT
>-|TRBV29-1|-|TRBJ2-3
CSATPGLNTQYF
TGCAGCGCAACACCAGGGCTGAATACGCAGTATTTT
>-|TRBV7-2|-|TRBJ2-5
CASSLVDSPVRETQYF
TGTGCCAGCAGCTTAGTTGACAGCCCCGTGCGAGAGACCCAGTACTTC
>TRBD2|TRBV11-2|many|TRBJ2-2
CASSLELAANTGELFF
TGTGCCAGCAGCTTAGAACTAGCGGCGAACACCGGGGAGCTGTTTTTT
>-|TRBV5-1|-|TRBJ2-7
CASSLDPTATKYEQYF
TGCGCCAGCAGCTTAGATCCGACAGCCACTAAATACGAGCAGTACTTC
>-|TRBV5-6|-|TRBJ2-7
CASSFGGGMGQYF
TGTGCCAGCAGCTTTGGAGGGGGGATGGGGCAGTACTTC
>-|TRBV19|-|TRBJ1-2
CASNRRGSYTF
TGTGCCAGTAACCGGCGGGGAAGCTACACCTTC
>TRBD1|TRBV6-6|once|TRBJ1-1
CASTGTAATEAFF
TGTGCCAGCACCGGGACAGCGGCCACTGAAGCTTTCTTT
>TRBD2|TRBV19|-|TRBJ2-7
CASSKFYKGRGNFYEQYF
TGTGCCAGTAGTAAGTTCTACAAAGGGAGGGGTAATTTCTACGAGCAGTACTTC
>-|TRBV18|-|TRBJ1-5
CASSGERQSNQPQHF
TGTGCCAGCTCAGGAGAACGGCAAAGCAATCAGCCCCAGCATTTT
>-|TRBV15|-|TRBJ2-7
CATSRVGLSYEQYF
TGTGCCACCAGCAGAGTGGGCCTGTCCTACGAGCAGTACTTC
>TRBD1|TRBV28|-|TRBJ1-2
CASSSPRDRPYGYTF
TGTGCCAGCAGTTCCCCAAGGGACAGGCCCTATGGCTACACCTTC
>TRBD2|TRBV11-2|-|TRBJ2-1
CASSLAASGYNEQFF
TGTGCCAGCAGCTTAGCCGCTAGCGGTTACAATGAGCAGTTCTTC
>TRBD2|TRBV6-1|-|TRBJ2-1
CASSEGIGSGEFF
TGTGCCAGCAGTGAAGGGATTGGTAGCGGGGAGTTCTTC